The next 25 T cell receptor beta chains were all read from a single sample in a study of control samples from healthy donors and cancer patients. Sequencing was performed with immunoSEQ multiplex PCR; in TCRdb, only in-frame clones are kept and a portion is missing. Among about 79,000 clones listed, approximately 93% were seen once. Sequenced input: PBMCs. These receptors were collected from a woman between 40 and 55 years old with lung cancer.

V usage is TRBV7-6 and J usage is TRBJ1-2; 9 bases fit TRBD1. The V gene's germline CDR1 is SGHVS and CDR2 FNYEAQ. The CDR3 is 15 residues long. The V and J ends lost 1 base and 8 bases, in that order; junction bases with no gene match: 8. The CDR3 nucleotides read TGTGCCAGCAGCTTAGAGGGACAGGGCCAAAAAGGCTACACCTTC. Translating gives CASSLEGQGQKGYTF.

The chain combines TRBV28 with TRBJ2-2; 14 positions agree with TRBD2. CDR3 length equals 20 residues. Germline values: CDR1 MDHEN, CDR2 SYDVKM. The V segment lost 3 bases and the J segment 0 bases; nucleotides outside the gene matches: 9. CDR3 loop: CASSFPRGLAGAPNTGELFF. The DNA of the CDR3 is TGTGCCAGCAGTTTCCCTAGGGGACTAGCGGGGGCCCCGAACACCGGGGAGCTGTTTTTT.

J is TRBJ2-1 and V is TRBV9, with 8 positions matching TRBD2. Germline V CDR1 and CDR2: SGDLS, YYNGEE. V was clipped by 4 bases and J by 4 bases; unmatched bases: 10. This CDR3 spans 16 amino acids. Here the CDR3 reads CASSPRSSGRYNEQFF. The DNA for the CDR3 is TGTGCCAGCAGCCCCCGATCTAGCGGGCGATACAATGAGCAGTTCTTC.

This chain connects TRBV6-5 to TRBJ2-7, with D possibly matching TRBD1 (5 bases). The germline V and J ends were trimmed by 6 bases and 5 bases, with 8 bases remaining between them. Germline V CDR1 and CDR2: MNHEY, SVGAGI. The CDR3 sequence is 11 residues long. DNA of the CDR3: TGTGCCAGCAGAGGCAGGGACGAGCAGTACTTC. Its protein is CASRGRDEQYF.

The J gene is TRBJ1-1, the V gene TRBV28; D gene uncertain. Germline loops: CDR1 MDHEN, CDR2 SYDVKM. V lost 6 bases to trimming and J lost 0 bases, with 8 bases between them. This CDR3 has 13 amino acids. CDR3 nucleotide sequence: TGTGCCAGCAGAGAACAGTTGAACACTGAAGCTTTCTTT. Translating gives CASREQLNTEAFF.

The CDR3 loop reads CASSPLDRGNNSPLHF. For the CDR3, the DNA is TGTGCCAGTAGCCCTCTCGACAGGGGGAATAATTCACCCCTCCACTTT. This chain connects TRBV19 to TRBJ1-6, with TRBD1 matching over 9 bases. The V segment lost 6 bases and the J segment 5 bases; nucleotides outside the gene matches: 8. Germline lookup yields CDR1 LNHDA and CDR2 SQIVND (reference sequence). This CDR3 spans 16 amino acids.

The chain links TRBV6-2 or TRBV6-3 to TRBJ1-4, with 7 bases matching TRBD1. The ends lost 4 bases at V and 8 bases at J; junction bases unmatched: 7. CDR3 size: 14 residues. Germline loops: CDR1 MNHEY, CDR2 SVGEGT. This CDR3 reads CASSSLYRGEKLFF. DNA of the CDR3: TGTGCCAGCAGTTCCCTATACAGGGGCGAAAAACTGTTTTTT.

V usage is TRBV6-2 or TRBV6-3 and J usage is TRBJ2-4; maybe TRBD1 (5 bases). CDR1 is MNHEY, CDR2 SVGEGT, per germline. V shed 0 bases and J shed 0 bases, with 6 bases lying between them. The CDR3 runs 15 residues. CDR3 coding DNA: TGTGCCAGCAGTTACTCCCAGGGAGCCAAAAACATTCAGTACTTC. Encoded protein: CASSYSQGAKNIQYF.

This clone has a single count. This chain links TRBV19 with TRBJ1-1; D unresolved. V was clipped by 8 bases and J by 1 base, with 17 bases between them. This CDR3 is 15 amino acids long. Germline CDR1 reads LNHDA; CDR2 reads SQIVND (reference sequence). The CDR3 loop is CASESGVGSNTEAFF. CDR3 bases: TGTGCCAGTGAGTCTGGAGTAGGTTCGAACACTGAAGCTTTCTTT.

CDR3 nucleotides: TGTGCCAGCAGTGATATTCCCCGGGCCGCTGGGGCCAACGTCCTGACTTTC. Translation gives CASSDIPRAAGANVLTF. This sequence joins TRBV6-4 and TRBJ2-6; D is uncertain. This CDR3 has 17 amino acids. Germline V gene data show CDR1 as MRHNA and CDR2 as SNTAGT. Between the trimmed V and J ends, which lost 3 bases and 2 bases, there was a span of 14 bases.

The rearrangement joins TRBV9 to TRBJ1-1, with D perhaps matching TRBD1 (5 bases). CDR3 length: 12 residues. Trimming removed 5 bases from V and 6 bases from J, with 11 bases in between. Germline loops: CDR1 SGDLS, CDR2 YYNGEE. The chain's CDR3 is CASSPGGAEAFF. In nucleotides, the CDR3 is TGTGCCAGCAGTCCCGGGGGGGCTGAAGCTTTCTTT.

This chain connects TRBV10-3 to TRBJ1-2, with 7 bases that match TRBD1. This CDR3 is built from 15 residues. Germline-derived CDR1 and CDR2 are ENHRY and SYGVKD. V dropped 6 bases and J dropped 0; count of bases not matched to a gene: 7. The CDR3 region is CAIRLRQGANYGYTF. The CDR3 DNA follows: TGTGCCATCAGACTCCGACAGGGAGCTAACTATGGCTACACCTTC.

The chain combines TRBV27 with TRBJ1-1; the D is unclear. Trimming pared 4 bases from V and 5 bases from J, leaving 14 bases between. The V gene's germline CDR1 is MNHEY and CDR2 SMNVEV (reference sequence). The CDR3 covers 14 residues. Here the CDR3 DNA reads TGTGCCAGCAGTTCCCCTATAACCGGGACTGAAGCTTTCTTT. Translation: CASSSPITGTEAFF.

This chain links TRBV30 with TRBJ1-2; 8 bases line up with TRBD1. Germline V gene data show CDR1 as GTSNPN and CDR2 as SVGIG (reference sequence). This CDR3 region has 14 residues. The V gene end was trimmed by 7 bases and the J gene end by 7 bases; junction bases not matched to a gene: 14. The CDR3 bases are TGTGCCTACACTCTGACAGGGGTGTTGGCTGGCTACACCTTC. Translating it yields CAYTLTGVLAGYTF.

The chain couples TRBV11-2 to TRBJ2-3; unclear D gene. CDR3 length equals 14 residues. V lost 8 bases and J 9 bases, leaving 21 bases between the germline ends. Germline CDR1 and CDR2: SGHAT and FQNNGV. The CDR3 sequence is CASAPSRSSVTQYF. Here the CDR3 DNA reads TGTGCCAGCGCCCCTTCACGTTCTTCAGTGACGCAGTATTTT.

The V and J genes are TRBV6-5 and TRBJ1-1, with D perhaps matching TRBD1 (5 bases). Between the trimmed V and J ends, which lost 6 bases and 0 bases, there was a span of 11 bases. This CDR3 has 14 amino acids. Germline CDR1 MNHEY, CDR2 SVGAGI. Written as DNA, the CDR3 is TGTGCCAGCAGGGCGACAGTTATGAACACTGAAGCTTTCTTT. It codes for CASRATVMNTEAFF.

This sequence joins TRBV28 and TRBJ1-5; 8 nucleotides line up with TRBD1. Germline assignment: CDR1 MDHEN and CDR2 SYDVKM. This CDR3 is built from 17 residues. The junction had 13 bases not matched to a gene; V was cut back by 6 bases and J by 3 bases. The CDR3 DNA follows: TGTGCCAGCAGAAGAACGACAGGGGCTTCTACCAATCAGCCCCAGCATTTT. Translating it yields CASRRTTGASTNQPQHF.

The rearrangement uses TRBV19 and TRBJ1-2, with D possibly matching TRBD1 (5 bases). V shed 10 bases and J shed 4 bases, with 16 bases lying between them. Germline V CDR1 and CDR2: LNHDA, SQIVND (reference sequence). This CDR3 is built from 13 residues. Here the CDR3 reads CATGDSPIYGYTF. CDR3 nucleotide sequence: TGTGCCACCGGGGACTCCCCCATCTATGGCTACACCTTC.

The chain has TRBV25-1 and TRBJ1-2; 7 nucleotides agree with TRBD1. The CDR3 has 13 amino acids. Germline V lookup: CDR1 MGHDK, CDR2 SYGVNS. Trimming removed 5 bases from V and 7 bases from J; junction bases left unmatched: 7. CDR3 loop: CASSNQGVGGYTF. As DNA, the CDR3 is TGTGCCAGCAGTAATCAGGGGGTCGGTGGCTACACCTTC.

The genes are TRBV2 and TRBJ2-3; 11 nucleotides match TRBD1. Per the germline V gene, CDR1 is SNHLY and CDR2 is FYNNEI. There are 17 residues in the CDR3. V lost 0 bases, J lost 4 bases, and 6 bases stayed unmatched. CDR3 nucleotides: TGTGCCAGCAGTGAAGCGCCAGGGGACAGGGGGTCAGATACGCAGTATTTT. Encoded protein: CASSEAPGDRGSDTQYF.

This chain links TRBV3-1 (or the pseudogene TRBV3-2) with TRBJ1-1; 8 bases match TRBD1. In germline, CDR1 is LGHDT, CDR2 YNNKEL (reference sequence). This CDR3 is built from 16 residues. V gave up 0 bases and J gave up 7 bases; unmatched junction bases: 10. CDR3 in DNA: TGTGCCAGCAGCCAAGAACGGGGCAGGGGGCAAGGTGAAGCTTTCTTT. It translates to CASSQERGRGQGEAFF.

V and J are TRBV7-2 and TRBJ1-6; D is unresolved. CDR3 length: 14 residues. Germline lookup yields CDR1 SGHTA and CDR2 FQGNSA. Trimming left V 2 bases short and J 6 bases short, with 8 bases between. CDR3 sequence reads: CASSLRRGNSPLHF. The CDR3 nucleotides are TGTGCCAGCAGCTTACGGCGCGGTAATTCACCCCTCCACTTT.

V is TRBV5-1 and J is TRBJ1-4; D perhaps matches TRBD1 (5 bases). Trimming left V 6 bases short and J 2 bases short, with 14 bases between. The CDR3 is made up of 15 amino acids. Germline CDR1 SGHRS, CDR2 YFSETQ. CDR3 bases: TGCGCCAGCACCCCAAACGAGGGGACTAATGAAAAACTGTTTTTT. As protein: CASTPNEGTNEKLFF.

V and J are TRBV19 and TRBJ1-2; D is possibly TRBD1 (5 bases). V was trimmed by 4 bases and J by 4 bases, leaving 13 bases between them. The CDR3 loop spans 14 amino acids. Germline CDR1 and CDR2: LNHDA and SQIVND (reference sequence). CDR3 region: CASSTGSPGYGYTF. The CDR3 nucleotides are TGTGCCAGTAGTACAGGGAGCCCCGGCTATGGCTACACCTTC.

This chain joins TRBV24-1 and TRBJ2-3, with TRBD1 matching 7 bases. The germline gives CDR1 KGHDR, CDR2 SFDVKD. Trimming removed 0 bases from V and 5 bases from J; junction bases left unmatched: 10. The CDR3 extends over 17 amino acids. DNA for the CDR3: TGTGCCACCAGTGATTTGGCGACAGGGTTTGAAGGAGATACGCAGTATTTT. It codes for CATSDLATGFEGDTQYF.